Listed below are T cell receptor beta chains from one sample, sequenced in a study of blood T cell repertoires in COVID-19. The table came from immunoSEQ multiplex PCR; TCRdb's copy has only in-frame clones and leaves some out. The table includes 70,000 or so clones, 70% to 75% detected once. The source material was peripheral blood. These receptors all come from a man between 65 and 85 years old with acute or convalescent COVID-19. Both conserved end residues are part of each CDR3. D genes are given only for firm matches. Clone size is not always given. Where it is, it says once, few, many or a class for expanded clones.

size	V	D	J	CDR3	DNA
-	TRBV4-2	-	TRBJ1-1	CASSQGGANTEAFF	TGTGCCAGCAGCCAAGGCGGTGCTAACACTGAAGCTTTCTTT
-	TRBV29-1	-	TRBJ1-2	CSVKARQVYGYTF	TGCAGCGTTAAGGCTCGACAGGTCTATGGCTACACCTTC
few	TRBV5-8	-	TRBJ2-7	CASSRRHNGGASSYEQYF	TGTGCCAGCAGCCGACGACACAACGGCGGGGCGAGCTCCTACGAGCAGTACTTC
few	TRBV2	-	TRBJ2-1	CASSGTTAWQFF	TGTGCCAGCAGTGGGACTACCGCATGGCAGTTCTTC
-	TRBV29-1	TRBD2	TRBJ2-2	CSVHPASGLTGELFF	TGCAGCGTCCATCCGGCTAGCGGGCTTACCGGGGAGCTGTTTTTT
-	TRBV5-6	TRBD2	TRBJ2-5	CASSLGVAGVVETQYF	TGTGCCAGCAGCTTGGGGGTAGCGGGAGTGGTAGAGACCCAGTACTTC
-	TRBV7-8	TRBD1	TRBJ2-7	CASSPTGGEQYF	TGTGCCAGCAGCCCTACAGGGGGCGAGCAGTACTTC
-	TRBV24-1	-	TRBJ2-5	CATSRGAETQYF	TGTGCCACCAGCAGGGGTGCAGAGACCCAGTACTTC
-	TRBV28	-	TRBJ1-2	CASSLTIQGTYGYTF	TGTGCCAGCAGTTTAACGATACAGGGTACCTATGGCTACACCTTC
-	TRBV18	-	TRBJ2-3	CASSPSLRDIADTQYF	TGTGCCAGCTCACCAAGCTTGCGGGATATCGCAGATACGCAGTATTTT
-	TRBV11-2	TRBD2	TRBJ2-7	CASSFDPSGAYEQYF	TGTGCCAGCAGCTTTGACCCTAGCGGGGCCTACGAGCAGTACTTC
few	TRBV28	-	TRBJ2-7	CASSIRTSSSYEQYF	TGTGCCAGCAGCATCAGGACATCTAGCTCCTACGAGCAGTACTTC
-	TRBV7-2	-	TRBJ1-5	CASSLGQYNQPQHF	TGTGCCAGCAGCTTAGGGCAGTACAATCAGCCCCAGCATTTT
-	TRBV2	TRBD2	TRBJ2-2	CASSELQGGVTGELFF	TGTGCCAGCAGTGAACTCCAGGGAGGGGTCACCGGGGAGCTGTTTTTT
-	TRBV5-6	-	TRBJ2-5	CASSDQGIETQYF	TGTGCCAGCAGCGATCAGGGTATTGAGACCCAGTACTTC
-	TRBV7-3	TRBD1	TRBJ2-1	CASSRDRGPYNEQFF	TGTGCCAGCAGTCGGGACAGGGGTCCCTACAATGAGCAGTTCTTC
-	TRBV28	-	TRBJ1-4	CASGTVNEKLFF	TGTGCCAGCGGTACAGTTAATGAAAAACTGTTTTTT
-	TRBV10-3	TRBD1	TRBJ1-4	CAISEGQGDEKLFF	TGTGCCATCAGTGAAGGACAGGGTGATGAAAAACTGTTTTTT
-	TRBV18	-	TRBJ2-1	CASSPRGYEQFF	TGTGCCAGCTCACCAAGGGGTTACGAGCAGTTCTTC
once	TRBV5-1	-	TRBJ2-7	CASSLAETAYEQYF	TGCGCCAGCAGCTTGGCCGAAACAGCCTACGAGCAGTACTTC
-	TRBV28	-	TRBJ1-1	CASSLTGGYTEAFF	TGTGCCAGCAGCCTGACAGGCGGGTACACTGAAGCTTTCTTT
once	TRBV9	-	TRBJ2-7	CASSVAPRTDGYEQYF	TGTGCCAGCAGCGTAGCTCCTCGGACAGACGGTTACGAGCAGTACTTC
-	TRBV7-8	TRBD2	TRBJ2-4	CASSLEVTSGGKNIQYF	TGTGCCAGCAGCTTAGAGGTGACTAGCGGGGGGAAAAACATTCAGTACTTC
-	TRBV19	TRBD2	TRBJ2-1	CASSIGGSSGRDEQFF	TGTGCCAGTAGTATAGGAGGGTCTAGCGGGAGGGATGAGCAGTTCTTC
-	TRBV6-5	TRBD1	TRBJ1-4	CASSTGEAAEKLFF	TGTGCCAGCAGCACAGGGGAGGCGGCTGAAAAACTGTTTTTT
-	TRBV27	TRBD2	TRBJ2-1	CASSQSSGMHNEQFF	TGTGCCAGCAGCCAGTCTAGCGGGATGCACAATGAGCAGTTCTTC
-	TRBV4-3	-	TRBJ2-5	CASSQDRVGMARETQYF	TGCGCCAGCAGCCAAGATCGGGTTGGAATGGCCAGAGAGACCCAGTACTTC
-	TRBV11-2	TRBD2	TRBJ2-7	CASTLGGASGGSSYEQYF	TGTGCCAGCACCTTGGGGGGCGCTAGCGGGGGGAGCTCCTACGAGCAGTACTTC